Presented here are 11 T cell receptor beta chains from one specimen sequenced in a study of blood T cell repertoires in COVID-19. Method: immunoSEQ multiplex PCR; TCRdb's copy keeps in-frame clones and lacks some. The table has 210,000 or so clones, nearly 90% seen once. The sequenced sample consisted of peripheral blood. The source of these receptors is a middle-aged man with acute or convalescent COVID-19.

The chain has TRBV5-8 and TRBJ1-2; D uncertain. This CDR3 is 15 amino acids long. CDR1 and CDR2 (germline): SGHTS, YDEGEE. V lost 1 base and J lost 2, with 12 bases in between. The CDR3 spells CASSLLIRRNYGYTF. The CDR3 nucleotides read TGTGCCAGCAGCTTGTTAATAAGGCGGAACTATGGCTACACCTTC.

The V and J genes are TRBV10-3 and TRBJ1-2; TRBD1 aligns across 11 bases. Looked up from germline, CDR1 is ENHRY and CDR2 is SYGVKD. With V trimmed by 7 bases and J by 10 bases, 5 bases remained unmatched. CDR3 length equals 12 residues. Here the CDR3 DNA reads TGTGCCATCACCAGGACAGGGGGCGACTACACCTTC. Protein product: CAITRTGGDYTF.

This clone was observed a few times. The V call is TRBV7-9, the J call TRBJ1-5; maybe TRBD1 (5 bases). Trimming cost V 5 bases and J 6 bases, with 20 bases left between them. CDR1 is SEHNR, CDR2 FQNEAQ, per germline (reference sequence). The CDR3 is 16 residues long. Written as DNA, the CDR3 is TGTGCCAGCAGCCGGGGGGAGGGGTCCGGGTCTCAGCCCCAGCATTTT. Translation: CASSRGEGSGSQPQHF.

This chain joins TRBV4-3 and TRBJ2-3, with D unresolved. The CDR3 consists of 15 residues. Germline lookup yields CDR1 LGHNA and CDR2 YSLEER. V was clipped by 0 bases and J by 0 bases, with 7 bases between them. The CDR3 DNA follows: TGCGCCAGCAGCCAAGACAGCGCCAGCACAGATACGCAGTATTTT. Translation gives CASSQDSASTDTQYF.

The chain uses TRBV18 and TRBJ2-1; 8 bases map to TRBD1. The CDR3 is 15 residues long. Germline CDR1 and CDR2: KGHSH and LQKENI. Trimming took 3 bases from V and 2 from J; bases not matched to a gene: 3. DNA of the CDR3: TGTGCCAGCTCACCGGACAGGGTCACCTACAATGAGCAGTTCTTC. The encoded protein is CASSPDRVTYNEQFF.

The rearrangement joins TRBV5-1 to TRBJ1-1; 9 bases are a match to TRBD1. Germline values: CDR1 SGHRS, CDR2 YFSETQ. V was pared by 4 bases and J by 6 bases, with 19 bases of the junction left unmatched. The CDR3 covers 18 residues. The chain's CDR3 is CASSEAALSGTGRAEAFF. As DNA, the CDR3 is TGCGCCAGCAGCGAGGCAGCCTTGTCAGGGACAGGGCGGGCTGAAGCTTTCTTT.

The V gene is TRBV9, the J gene TRBJ1-2; 7 bases map to TRBD1. There are 14 residues in the CDR3. The J segment lost 8 bases and the V segment lost 6 bases, leaving 13 bases of the junction unmatched. The germline gives CDR1 SGDLS, CDR2 YYNGEE. Written as DNA, the CDR3 is TGTGCCAGCACCCTTTGGGACAGCCACGTCGGCTACACCTTC. Translating gives CASTLWDSHVGYTF.

The chain is built from TRBV4-1 and TRBJ2-2, with TRBD1 as a possible D gene (5 bases). This CDR3 region has 17 residues. Trimming pared 2 bases from V and 0 bases from J, leaving 13 bases between. CDR1 and CDR2 from the germline V gene are MGHRA and YSYEKL. The DNA of the CDR3 is TGCGCCAGCAGCCAACAGATCCAGGGCACGAACACCGGGGAGCTGTTTTTT. The encoded protein is CASSQQIQGTNTGELFF.

This chain joins TRBV11-2 and TRBJ2-5, with 8 bases that match TRBD1. CDR1 and CDR2 from the germline V gene are SGHAT and FQNNGV. The V and J ends lost 5 bases and 0 bases, in that order; junction bases with no gene match: 8. The CDR3 is 16 residues long. CDR3 in amino acids: CASSPGTGFNQETQYF. CDR3 DNA: TGTGCCAGCAGCCCCGGGACAGGTTTTAACCAAGAGACCCAGTACTTC.

V is TRBV9 and J is TRBJ2-2; no reliable D call. Germline V gives CDR1 SGDLS, CDR2 YYNGEE. The CDR3 extends over 16 amino acids. With 3 bases removed from V and 4 bases from J, the gap between germline ends came to 16 bases. CDR3 in DNA: TGTGCCAGCAGCGCTCCCTCTTCCCCTAGCACCGGGGAGCTGTTTTTT. Amino acids: CASSAPSSPSTGELFF.

The J gene is TRBJ2-2, the V gene TRBV9; weak D call: TRBD2 (5 bases). Germline-derived CDR1 and CDR2 are SGDLS and YYNGEE. This CDR3 is built from 15 residues. Between the trimmed V and J ends, which lost 0 bases and 3 bases, there was a span of 9 bases. In DNA, the CDR3 is TGTGCCAGCAGCGTAGACCTAGCCTACACCGGGGAGCTGTTTTTT. Protein product: CASSVDLAYTGELFF.